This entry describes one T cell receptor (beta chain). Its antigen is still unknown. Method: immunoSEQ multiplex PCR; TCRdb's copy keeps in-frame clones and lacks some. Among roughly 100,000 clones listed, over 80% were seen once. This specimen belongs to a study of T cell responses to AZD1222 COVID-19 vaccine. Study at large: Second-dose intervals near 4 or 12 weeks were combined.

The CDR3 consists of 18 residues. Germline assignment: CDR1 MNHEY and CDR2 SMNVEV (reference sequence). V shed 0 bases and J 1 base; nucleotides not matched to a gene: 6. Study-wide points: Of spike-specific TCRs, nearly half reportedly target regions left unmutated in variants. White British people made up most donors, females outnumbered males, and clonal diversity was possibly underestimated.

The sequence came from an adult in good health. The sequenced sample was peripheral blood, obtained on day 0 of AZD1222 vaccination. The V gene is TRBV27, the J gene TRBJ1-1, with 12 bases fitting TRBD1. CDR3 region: CASSLSKGQGASNTEAFF. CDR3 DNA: TGTGCCAGCAGTTTATCGAAGGGACAGGGGGCCTCGAACACTGAAGCTTTCTTT.